Listed below are T cell receptor beta chains from one sample, sequenced in a study of control samples from healthy donors and cancer patients. Libraries were prepared by immunoSEQ multiplex PCR; TCRdb keeps only in-frame clonotypes and omits some of them. Of about 130,000 clones in the sample, approximately 92% were seen once. Sequences were obtained from PBMCs. These receptor sequences come from a man older than 75 with head and neck cancer. CDR3s include the opening cysteine and the closing phenylalanine or tryptophan. Each record gives: clone size, D gene, V gene, J gene, CDR3 DNA, CDR3 protein. The D gene is left open where the match is weak. Not every row has a clone size; where given, it reads once, few, many or a size class.

>NA|TRBD1|TRBV6-6|TRBJ1-1
TGTGCCAGCAGGGACAGGGGGCACACTGAAGCTTTCTTT
CASRDRGHTEAFF
>NA|TRBD2|TRBV28|TRBJ2-7
TGTGCCAGCAGGTCCGCGTTCGCGGGAGAAGAGCAGTACTTC
CASRSAFAGEEQYF
>NA|TRBD1|TRBV9|TRBJ1-4
TGTGCCAGCAGCGAAACTTACAGGGGTGAAAAACTGTTTTTT
CASSETYRGEKLFF
>once|NA|TRBV6-5|TRBJ1-4
TGTGCCAGCCAGGTAGCAACTAATGAAAAACTGTTTTTT
CASQVATNEKLFF
>NA|TRBD2|TRBV11-3|TRBJ2-1
TGTGCCAGCAGCTCCGTAGCGGGGGCCTACAATGAGCAGTTCTTC
CASSSVAGAYNEQFF
>NA|NA|TRBV4-1|TRBJ2-7
TGCGCCAGCAGTCAAACAGGTTCCTACGAGCAGTACTTC
CASSQTGSYEQYF
>NA|TRBD1|TRBV6-6|TRBJ1-2
TGTGCCAGCAGCCAACCCTCGGGCAGGGGGCAGTATGGCTACACCTTC
CASSQPSGRGQYGYTF
>NA|NA|TRBV2|TRBJ1-5
TGTGCCAGCACGGGGGCCGGTAATCAGCCCCAGCATTTT
CASTGAGNQPQHF
>NA|NA|TRBV19|TRBJ1-5
TGTGCCAGTAGTATAGATCACGGATATGTGCAGCCCCAGCATTTT
CASSIDHGYVQPQHF
>NA|NA|TRBV5-1|TRBJ1-2
TGCGCCAGCAGCCATCAGGACCTCAACTGGGGTGGCTACACCTTC
CASSHQDLNWGGYTF
>NA|NA|TRBV20-1|TRBJ1-3
TGCAGTGCTAGACTGGGGGACACCATATATTTT
CSARLGDTIYF
>NA|TRBD2|TRBV5-4|TRBJ2-1
TGTGCCAGCAGCTTGGGAGGTAGCGGGAGGGCCACTGAGCAGTTCTTC
CASSLGGSGRATEQFF
>NA|NA|TRBV5-1|TRBJ2-5
TGCGCCAGCAGCTCCCGCGTTGGGGGGCCCCAAGAGACCCAGTACTTC
CASSSRVGGPQETQYF
>NA|NA|TRBV27|TRBJ1-6
TGTGCCAGCAACGGAGGGGGTAGCGCTCCCCTCCACTTT
CASNGGGSAPLHF
>NA|NA|TRBV6-1|TRBJ1-1
TGTGCCAGCAGTGAACCAGGGCAAACCTTTGAAGCTTTCTTT
CASSEPGQTFEAFF
>NA|NA|TRBV19|TRBJ1-1
TGTGCCAGTAGTATGGGCCCCCTTAACACTGAAGCTTTCTTT
CASSMGPLNTEAFF